The source of this T cell receptor (beta chain) is a study of T cells in Graves' hyperthyroidism and ophthalmopathy. After removal of 3 bases from V and 7 bases from J, the junction contained 15 bases not matched to a gene. In germline, CDR1 is MNHEY, CDR2 SMNVEV (reference sequence). The CDR3 sequence is 18 residues long. The TCR beta CDR3 regions underwent amplification using RNA transcripts as the source. The HTBI primer set served for first-round RT-PCR of the TCR CDR3. TCRdb reanalysed the multiplex PCR reads using MiXCR and keeps one entry per CDR3 protein. The repertoire holds 500,000 to 800,000 distinct CDR3 sequences, with around 15% as singletons.

The chain couples TRBV27 to TRBJ2-2, with 9 bases lining up with TRBD2. Material for sequencing was blood. This clonotype was obtained from a woman aged 45 to 65 with Graves' ophthalmopathy. Written as DNA, the CDR3 is TGTGCCAGCAGTTTCCGTGGTAGCGGGAGCCTTAGGGGCGGGGAGCTGTTTTTT. It translates to CASSFRGSGSLRGGELFF.